Listed here are 12 T cell receptor beta chains from one sample, sequenced in a study of shared clonotypes between healthy human individuals. Sequenced by immunoSEQ multiplex PCR; TCRdb stores in-frame clones only, minus some. The sample comprises roughly 2.2 million clones, roughly 92% of which are singletons, and 0.37% rests with the top ten. The sequenced sample was naive CD4+ T cells from PBMCs. Noted subset: CD45RA+ positively selected. The receptor source for this set is a man aged 18 to 29 in good health. Some clones in this sample may be carry-over from other donors' samples.

The chain links TRBV10-3 to TRBJ1-5; no firm D call. Germline V gene lookup returns CDR1 ENHRY and CDR2 SYGVKD. This CDR3 spans 13 amino acids. Trimming took 7 bases from V and 3 from J, leaving 10 bases between them. CDR3 nucleotide sequence: TGTGCCATCACTCGACAACTCAATCAGCCCCAGCATTTT. Translation: CAITRQLNQPQHF.

V usage is TRBV5-4 and J usage is TRBJ1-3; D is uncertain. The CDR3 spans 16 residues. Germline V CDR1 and CDR2: SGHNT, YYREEE (reference sequence). V was pared by 0 bases and J by 0 bases, with 10 bases between. The CDR3 nucleotides are TGTGCCAGCAGCTTGGACATCTCAAGCTCTGGAAACACCATATATTTT. Translating gives CASSLDISSSGNTIYF.

The chain employs TRBV7-2 and TRBJ1-5; 8 nucleotides line up with TRBD1. This CDR3 spans 13 amino acids. CDR1 is SGHTA and CDR2 is FQGNSA in the germline V gene. J was trimmed by 7 bases and V by 5 bases; bases with no gene match: 4. The CDR3 DNA follows: TGTGCCAGCAGCGGACAGGGCGTCCAGCCCCAGCATTTT. Its translation is CASSGQGVQPQHF.

The chain carries TRBV4-3 and TRBJ1-4, with 9 nucleotides matching TRBD1. V lost 5 bases, J lost 8 bases, and 9 bases stayed unmatched. The CDR3 extends over 15 amino acids. The germline gives CDR1 LGHNA, CDR2 YSLEER. The CDR3: CASSERQGVGEKLFF. As DNA, the CDR3 is TGCGCCAGCAGCGAACGACAGGGGGTGGGAGAAAAACTGTTTTTT.

The genes are TRBV6-5 and TRBJ2-5, with a weak D call TRBD2 (7 bases). CDR1 and CDR2 (germline): MNHEY, SVGAGI. The CDR3 is 16 amino acids. Deletions cut 2 bases from V and 5 bases from J, with 18 bases between. The CDR3 sequence: CASSYVPGGRRETQYF. For the CDR3, the DNA is TGTGCCAGCAGTTACGTACCGGGGGGCAGGCGGGAGACCCAGTACTTC.

This clone occurred once. The V call is TRBV28, the J call TRBJ2-7; 10 bases fit TRBD1. The germline CDR1 and CDR2 sequences are MDHEN and SYDVKM. The CDR3 sequence is 12 residues long. V lost 8 bases and J lost 6; bases outside the gene matches: 4. The CDR3 DNA sequence: TGTGCCAGCGGGACAGGGGTCCCCGAGCAGTACTTC. Translating it yields CASGTGVPEQYF.

V gene TRBV10-3 combines with J gene TRBJ1-2, with D unclear. The CDR3 sequence is 14 residues long. Per germline, CDR1 ENHRY and CDR2 SYGVKD. The ends were cut back, 2 bases at V and 3 bases at J, with 10 bases in the middle. The DNA of the CDR3 is TGTGCCATCAGTGAGCTGCCCAGTGACTATGGCTACACCTTC. Amino acid sequence: CAISELPSDYGYTF.

The chain recombines TRBV5-1 with TRBJ2-7; D is possibly TRBD1 (6 bases). The CDR3 has 15 residues. Per germline, CDR1 SGHRS and CDR2 YFSETQ. Trimming left V 0 bases short and J 0 bases short, with 10 bases between. CDR3 bases: TGCGCCAGCAGCTTGGGAGGGACACACTCCTACGAGCAGTACTTC. Translating gives CASSLGGTHSYEQYF.

The gene calls are TRBV19 and TRBJ2-1; the D gene is possibly TRBD2 (6 bases). The V end lost 6 bases, the J end lost 6 bases, and 21 bases lay between the germline ends. The CDR3 extends over 16 amino acids. Germline CDR1 reads LNHDA; CDR2 reads SQIVND (reference sequence). The DNA of the CDR3 is TGTGCCAGTAGCAGCCGGGACTCGCAACAATTCAATGAGCAGTTCTTC. It codes for CASSSRDSQQFNEQFF. Based on the CDR3 plus reference TRBV19 and TRBJ2-1, the full variable domain is DGGITQSPKYLFRKEGQNVTLSCEQNLNHDAMYWYRQDPGQGLRLIYYSQIVNDFQKGDIAEGYSVSREKKESFPLTVTSAQKNPTAFYLCASSSRDSQQFNEQFFGPGTRLTVL.

The J gene is TRBJ1-3, the V gene TRBV19; D is undetermined. Germline V gene lookup returns CDR1 LNHDA and CDR2 SQIVND (reference sequence). The V gene lost 1 base and the J gene lost 5 bases, with 12 bases spanning the gap. This CDR3 comprises 15 residues. The CDR3 DNA sequence: TGTGCCAGTAGTATAGTTACGGGCCCGCGAAACACCATATATTTT. This translates into CASSIVTGPRNTIYF.

This chain links TRBV7-2 with TRBJ2-5; 10 bases agree with TRBD2. This CDR3 is built from 15 residues. V gave up 3 bases and J gave up 3 bases; unmatched junction bases: 4. Germline V gene lookup returns CDR1 SGHTA and CDR2 FQGNSA. The CDR3 protein is CASSFRTSGEETQYF. In nucleotides, the CDR3 is TGTGCCAGCAGCTTTCGGACTAGCGGAGAAGAGACCCAGTACTTC.

This chain uses TRBV18 with TRBJ2-5, with 9 positions matching TRBD2. Trimming took 4 bases from V and 7 from J; bases not matched to a gene: 10. Germline V lookup: CDR1 KGHSH, CDR2 LQKENI. The CDR3 covers 15 residues. The CDR3 loop reads CASSLLAGEAGTQYF. CDR3 bases: TGTGCCAGCTCACTATTAGCGGGAGAGGCTGGGACCCAGTACTTC.